This T cell receptor beta chain was recorded in a study of human T cells and chemical hapten exposure. Looking at the study overall: Largely, small differences in pooled library volume made per-sample TCR yields vary. Study-wide findings and caveats: Expanded TCRs formed significantly more large CDR3 similarity clusters than controls.

This clonotype was seen at least ten times. The antigen is undetermined. The CDR3 is 14 amino acids. Germline CDR1 reads MDHEN; CDR2 reads SYDVKM. V was cut by 5 bases and J by 3 bases, with 14 bases left in between. Library construction involved attaching unique molecular identifiers to individual cDNA molecules, which allowed quantitative, reproducible TCR counting. Using its own MiXCR run on the RACE reads, TCRdb lists one record per CDR3 protein. Of 45,000 to 65,000 distinct CDR3 sequences listed, more than 7.5% are singletons. Time point noted: pre-sensitization, week 0. Treatment specified: therapeutic diphenylcyclopropenone sensitization with weekly scalp DPC.

The input for sequencing was whole blood, taken in connection with sensitization to the hapten diphenylcyclopropenone (DPC). The TCR comes from a middle-aged man with alopecia areata. Some clones in this sample may be carry-over from other donors' samples. The gene calls are TRBV28 and TRBJ2-7; perhaps TRBD2 as D (6 bases). DNA for the CDR3: TGTGCCAGCAGTCTCGGGACTTACTACTACGAGCAGTACTTC. It translates to CASSLGTYYYEQYF.